The clone carrying this T cell receptor beta chain was picked up many times. The sample belongs to a study of T cells in Graves' hyperthyroidism and ophthalmopathy. Germline CDR1 is MDHEN and CDR2 is SYDVKM. This CDR3 comprises 17 residues. Trimming left V 3 bases short and J 5 bases short, with 22 bases between. The authors deemed Graves' hyperthyroidism stable absent ophthalmopathy progression within 18 months. Researchers took RNA transcripts and amplified the TCR beta CDR3 regions from them. HTBI primers were employed in a first-round RT-PCR of the TCR CDR3. MiXCR was run by TCRdb on the multiplex PCR reads, yielding one entry per CDR3 protein. Among roughly 510,000 distinct CDR3 sequences listed, less than 25% were seen once.

Sequencing used blood. The chain recombines TRBV28 with TRBJ1-1; D is undetermined. The receptor's source is a man aged 18 to 30 with Graves' hyperthyroidism. The CDR3 region has the DNA TGTGCCAGCAGTTTTCCCCCAGTCCCGGCCCTAGGGACTGAAGCTTTCTTT. Translation: CASSFPPVPALGTEAFF.